This is a list of T cell receptor beta chains from one sample in a study of T cell repertoires in cytomegalovirus infection. From the reads, TCRdb called clonotypes with MiXCR, one entry per CDR3 protein. The sample consists of roughly 100,000 distinct CDR3 sequences, approximately 15% of them appearing once. Sequencing used PBMCs. The receptors shown here come from a human donor in good health (CMV status not recorded). Some clones in this sample may be carry-over from other donors' samples. CDR3s include the opening cysteine and the closing phenylalanine or tryptophan. Size is stated for part of the rows, as once, few or many counts, or as a class when the clone is expanded.

J gene: TRBJ2-5
V gene: TRBV7-2
clone size: many
CDR3 protein: CASSLGPTIQETQYF

J gene: TRBJ2-1
V gene: TRBV7-2
clone size: many
CDR3 protein: CASSGRTGGNNEQFF

J gene: TRBJ1-5
V gene: TRBV28
clone size: NA
CDR3 protein: CASLQGDGQPQHF

J gene: TRBJ2-5
V gene: TRBV7-2
clone size: many
CDR3 protein: CASSLWEGETQYF

J gene: TRBJ2-7
V gene: TRBV2
clone size: NA
CDR3 protein: CASGPFYEQYF

J gene: TRBJ2-5
V gene: TRBV11-2
clone size: many
CDR3 protein: CASSLAMFGETQYF

J gene: TRBJ2-3
V gene: TRBV19
clone size: NA
CDR3 protein: CASSLGPSEATDTQYF

J gene: TRBJ2-2
V gene: TRBV19
clone size: NA
CDR3 protein: CASSILPGNTGELFF

J gene: TRBJ2-5
V gene: TRBV5-8
clone size: few
CDR3 protein: CASSLLQGQETQYF

J gene: TRBJ1-1
V gene: TRBV11-1
clone size: few
CDR3 protein: CASSVTDNTEAFF

J gene: TRBJ1-6
V gene: TRBV12-3/TRBV12-4
clone size: NA
CDR3 protein: CASSLGVFENSPLHF

J gene: TRBJ2-7
V gene: TRBV29-1
clone size: NA
CDR3 protein: CSVDLAGGREQYF

J gene: TRBJ1-1
V gene: TRBV27
clone size: NA
CDR3 protein: CASNQFAEGTEAFF

J gene: TRBJ2-7
V gene: TRBV7-9
clone size: few
CDR3 protein: CASSRTASYEQYF